One sample yielded the 29 T cell receptor beta chains listed below, sequenced in a study of persistence of HIV-infected CD4 T cells. This nonspecific control used anti-CD3/anti-CD28 bead stimulation of CD4+ T cells. Sorting of responding CD4+ T cells relied on upregulated CD40 ligand together with CD69. Their antigens remain unidentified. The libraries were made with immunoSEQ version 4 in survey mode. The assay was immunoSEQ multiplex PCR, and TCRdb's table has in-frame clones only and misses some. The table has around 40,000 clones, less than 90% seen once. Sample: CD4+ T cells sorted from PBMCs after roughly 19-hour stimulation, taken from a patient who received antiretroviral therapy. All receptors derive from an adult woman with HIV who was CMV-seropositive.

The gene calls are TRBV2 and TRBJ2-2; D is perhaps TRBD1 or TRBD2 (5 bases each). The germline V gene encodes CDR1 SNHLY and CDR2 FYNNEI. This CDR3 comprises 15 residues. The germline V and J ends were trimmed by 5 bases and 4 bases, with 14 bases remaining between them. CDR3 sequence (DNA): TGTGCCAGCAGTACCTCCTCGGGACGCACCGGGGAGCTGTTTTTT. Protein: CASSTSSGRTGELFF.

The chain links TRBV5-1 to TRBJ2-2; D gene ambiguous. Germline CDR1 SGHRS, CDR2 YFSETQ. Between the trimmed V and J ends, which lost 1 base and 4 bases, there was a span of 11 bases. The CDR3 totals 15 residues. CDR3: CASSLWGDGTGELFF. The DNA of the CDR3 is TGCGCCAGCAGCTTGTGGGGTGACGGCACCGGGGAGCTGTTTTTT.

This clone is a singleton in its sample. The chain has TRBV6-5 and TRBJ2-7; 8 bases agree with TRBD1. Germline CDR1 and CDR2: MNHEY and SVGAGI. The CDR3 totals 14 residues. V gave up 5 bases and J gave up 4 bases; unmatched junction bases: 7. CDR3 protein: CASSKGTGPYEQYV. The CDR3, as DNA: TGTGCCAGCAGTAAGGGGACAGGCCCTTACGAGCAGTACGTC.

The V and J genes are TRBV9 and TRBJ2-1; TRBD2 matches at 10 bases. V lost 3 bases and J lost 4; bases outside the gene matches: 7. The CDR3 sequence is 16 residues long. Germline V gene lookup returns CDR1 SGDLS and CDR2 YYNGEE. The CDR3 protein is CASSAGTSVSYNEQFF. CDR3 nucleotides: TGTGCCAGCAGCGCCGGGACTAGCGTGTCGTACAATGAGCAGTTCTTC.

About this clone: The junction does not match germline at one end; this may be a read error. V is TRBV11-2 and J is TRBJ2-5; TRBD2 matches 9 bases. Germline V CDR1 and CDR2: SGHAT, FQNNGV. The CDR3 covers 13 residues. CDR3 bases: TGTGCCAGCAGAGTTAGCGGGGGAGAGACTCAGTACTTC. As protein: CASRVSGGETQYF.

This chain connects TRBV27 to TRBJ1-1, with unresolved D. Germline V gene sequence: CDR1 MNHEY, CDR2 SMNVEV (reference sequence). V was trimmed by 7 bases and J by 1 base, leaving 10 bases between them. The CDR3 runs to 13 residues. The CDR3 loop reads CASTAHENTEAFF. The CDR3 DNA sequence: TGTGCCAGCACGGCGCACGAGAACACTGAAGCTTTCTTT.

V is TRBV5-1 and J is TRBJ1-2; tentative D call: TRBD1 (5 bases). Germline V gene sequence: CDR1 SGHRS, CDR2 YFSETQ. The CDR3 runs 14 residues. V gave up 2 bases and J gave up 1 base, with 9 bases separating them. The DNA of the CDR3 is TGCGCCAGCAGCTTCTCCGGGGGTAACTATGGCTACACCTTC. Protein product: CASSFSGGNYGYTF.

The V gene is TRBV2, the J gene TRBJ2-3; TRBD2 agrees at 8 bases. Germline CDR1 SNHLY, CDR2 FYNNEI. The trim removed 10 bases at V and 2 bases at J, leaving 11 bases unmatched. The CDR3 contains 15 residues. CDR3 loop: CATRQSGGSTDTQYF. The CDR3, as DNA: TGTGCCACCCGTCAGAGCGGGGGATCCACAGATACGCAGTATTTT.

This rearrangement joins TRBV7-8 to TRBJ1-1; TRBD1 aligns across 7 bases. The CDR3 sequence is 14 residues long. The V and J ends lost 4 bases and 10 bases, in that order; junction bases with no gene match: 12. Germline CDR1 SGHVS, CDR2 FQNEAQ. In DNA form, the CDR3 reads TGTGCCAGCAGCTCCGGACAGGCCGTCTTAGCAGCTTTCTTT. Its translation: CASSSGQAVLAAFF.

This chain links TRBV4-1 with TRBJ1-3; no clear D gene. Trimming took off 0 bases at V and 2 bases at J, with 11 bases between the two ends. The germline CDR1 and CDR2 sequences are MGHRA and YSYEKL. The CDR3 has 16 residues. CDR3 region: CASSQDPWETGNTIYF. The CDR3, as DNA: TGCGCCAGCAGCCAAGATCCCTGGGAAACTGGAAACACCATATATTTT.

The chain uses TRBV18 and TRBJ1-4, with TRBD1 matching over 7 bases. The germline V gene encodes CDR1 KGHSH and CDR2 LQKENI. Germline trimming cut 2 bases from V and 0 bases from J; bases unmatched to any gene: 6. The length of the CDR3 is 17 residues. The CDR3 coding sequence is TGTGCCAGCTCACCAGAGACCCAGGGGGCAACTAATGAAAAACTGTTTTTT. Its protein product is CASSPETQGATNEKLFF. Full variable domain (missing parts from reference TRBV18 and TRBJ1-4): NAGVMQNPRHLVRRRGQEARLRCSPMKGHSHVYWYRQLPEEGLKFMVYLQKENIIDESGMPKERFSAEFPKEGPSILRIQQVVRGDSAAYFCASSPETQGATNEKLFFGSGTQLSVL.

This clone was counted a single time. V usage is TRBV5-1 and J usage is TRBJ1-3; D possibly corresponds to TRBD1 (5 bases). Trimming removed 4 bases at V and 4 bases at J, with 12 bases between. The germline V gene encodes CDR1 SGHRS and CDR2 YFSETQ. The CDR3 consists of 14 residues. CDR3 amino acids: CASSPRGEGNTIYF. In DNA, the CDR3 is TGCGCCAGCAGCCCGCGGGGGGAAGGAAACACCATATATTTT.

V gene TRBV9 combines with J gene TRBJ1-6; a possible D gene is TRBD1 (6 bases). This CDR3 has 15 residues. CDR1 is SGDLS, CDR2 YYNGEE, per germline. V lost 0 bases and J 6 bases, leaving 10 bases between the germline ends. The CDR3 region is CASSVDRVVNSPLHF. The DNA for the CDR3 is TGTGCCAGCAGCGTAGACAGGGTCGTTAATTCACCCCTCCACTTT.

A single count supports this clone. The gene calls are TRBV6-5 and TRBJ1-2; weak D call: TRBD1 (6 bases). V was trimmed by 6 bases and J by 7 bases, leaving 15 bases between them. Looked up from germline, CDR1 is MNHEY and CDR2 is SVGAGI. The CDR3 has 13 amino acids. The CDR3 sequence: CASRPGGAAGYTF. The CDR3 nucleotides read TGTGCCAGCAGACCCGGGGGGGCGGCTGGCTACACCTTC.

The chain combines TRBV12-5 with TRBJ2-3; 9 positions agree with TRBD2. The CDR3 is 16 amino acids. The V gene end was trimmed by 3 bases and the J gene end by 2 bases; junction bases not matched to a gene: 6. Germline CDR1 reads LGHNT; CDR2 reads FRNRAP. CDR3 nucleotide sequence: TGTGCTAGTGGTTTCGATAGGACTAGCGTCACAGATACGCAGTATTTT. Protein sequence: CASGFDRTSVTDTQYF.

This sequence joins TRBV7-8 and TRBJ2-3; no clear D. From germline, CDR1 is SGHVS and CDR2 FQNEAQ. The V end lost 7 bases, the J end lost 0 bases, and 8 bases lay between the germline ends. The CDR3 covers 13 residues. DNA for the CDR3: TGTGCCAGCACCCAATTTAGCACAGATACGCAGTATTTT. This encodes CASTQFSTDTQYF.

The chain recombines TRBV5-1 with TRBJ2-3; D gene uncertain. The CDR3 sequence is 14 residues long. With 4 bases removed from V and 0 bases from J, the gap between germline ends came to 9 bases. Germline lookup yields CDR1 SGHRS and CDR2 YFSETQ. Here the CDR3 reads CASSPQSSTDTQYF. The CDR3 coding sequence is TGCGCCAGCAGCCCCCAATCTAGCACAGATACGCAGTATTTT.

The V gene is TRBV19, the J gene TRBJ1-4; TRBD1 is a possible D gene (5 bases). Between the trimmed V and J ends, which lost 5 bases and 5 bases, there was a span of 18 bases. The CDR3 is 16 residues long. Per the germline V gene, CDR1 is LNHDA and CDR2 is SQIVND (reference sequence). CDR3 sequence: CASSWGWGRENEKLFF. In DNA, the CDR3 is TGTGCCAGTAGTTGGGGATGGGGCAGAGAGAATGAAAAACTGTTTTTT.

This clone was seen just once. The V and J genes are TRBV2 and TRBJ1-5; possible D gene TRBD1, 5 bases. Trimming shortened V by 4 bases and J by 4 bases, and 11 bases separated the two germline ends. The length of the CDR3 is 14 residues. Germline V gives CDR1 SNHLY, CDR2 FYNNEI. DNA of the CDR3: TGTGCCAGCAGTGGGCAGGGCATGAATCAGCCCCAGCATTTT. As protein: CASSGQGMNQPQHF.

V and J are TRBV19 and TRBJ2-1, with TRBD2 matching over 11 bases. CDR1 is LNHDA, CDR2 SQIVND, per germline (reference sequence). The CDR3 totals 18 residues. The V gene end was trimmed by 0 bases and the J gene end by 2 bases; junction bases not matched to a gene: 6. The CDR3 nucleotides read TGTGCCAGTAGTATAGATCCCGGGACTAGCGGACCCTACAATGAGCAGTTCTTC. As protein: CASSIDPGTSGPYNEQFF.

A few counts support this clone. The chain is built from TRBV2 and TRBJ1-1, with 9 bases aligning to TRBD1. V lost 3 bases to trimming and J lost 6 bases; unmatched junction nucleotides: 8. Germline lookup yields CDR1 SNHLY and CDR2 FYNNEI. This CDR3 has 15 residues. CDR3: CASSDPGTGSSEAFF. CDR3 nucleotides: TGTGCCAGCAGTGACCCCGGGACAGGGTCGTCTGAAGCTTTCTTT. The variable domain in full, with the rest retrieved from reference TRBV2 and TRBJ1-1, is EPEVTQTPSHQVTQMGQEVILRCVPISNHLYFYWYRQILGQKVEFLVSFYNNEISEKSEIFDDQFSVERPDGSNFTLKIRSTKLEDSAMYFCASSDPGTGSSEAFFGQGTRLTVV.

This rearrangement joins TRBV4-1 to TRBJ1-1, with 12 bases matching TRBD1. V lost 3 bases to trimming and J lost 1 base; unmatched junction nucleotides: 9. The germline gives CDR1 MGHRA, CDR2 YSYEKL. This CDR3 region has 18 residues. CDR3 sequence: CASSQGGTGGGWNTEAFF. The DNA of the CDR3 is TGCGCCAGCAGCCAGGGGGGGACAGGGGGCGGTTGGAACACTGAAGCTTTCTTT.

This chain uses TRBV29-1 with TRBJ1-5; D is unclear. Trimming took 5 bases from V and 2 from J, leaving 16 bases between them. The length of the CDR3 is 15 residues. CDR1 is SQVTM, CDR2 ANQGSEA, per germline. The CDR3 spells CSVHEGGGGNQPQHF. The CDR3 coding sequence is TGCAGCGTTCACGAGGGAGGCGGTGGCAATCAGCCCCAGCATTTT.

V usage is TRBV6-1 and J usage is TRBJ1-5; D is ambiguous. The germline V and J ends were trimmed by 1 base and 2 bases, with 9 bases remaining between them. Germline V gene data show CDR1 as MNHNS and CDR2 as SASEGT. The CDR3 is 15 residues long. CDR3 in amino acids: CASSEGGTGNQPQHF. CDR3 DNA: TGTGCCAGCAGTGAAGGAGGTACGGGCAATCAGCCCCAGCATTTT.

The chain combines TRBV5-6 with TRBJ2-3; D is ambiguous. V was trimmed by 4 bases and J by 1 base, leaving 16 bases between them. Germline lookup yields CDR1 SGHDT and CDR2 YYEEEE. This CDR3 has 16 residues. CDR3 amino acids: CASSPTQGLGTDTQYF. CDR3 in DNA: TGTGCCAGCAGCCCAACACAAGGTCTAGGCACAGATACGCAGTATTTT.

The chain is built from TRBV5-1 and TRBJ2-3, with a possible D match to TRBD2 (5 bases). The CDR3 loop spans 15 amino acids. V was clipped by 5 bases and J by 2 bases, with 15 bases between them. The V gene's germline CDR1 is SGHRS and CDR2 YFSETQ. The CDR3 region is CASRGGGYATDTQYF. The DNA for the CDR3 is TGCGCCAGCAGGGGTGGCGGGTACGCCACAGATACGCAGTATTTT.

V and J are TRBV7-3 and TRBJ2-1, with TRBD1 identical over 8 bases. The V gene's germline CDR1 is SGHTA and CDR2 FQGTGA. This CDR3 region has 15 residues. V shed 2 bases and J 3 bases; nucleotides not matched to a gene: 3. Here the CDR3 reads CASSLETGVYNEQFF. The CDR3 DNA reads TGTGCCAGCAGCTTAGAGACAGGGGTCTACAATGAGCAGTTCTTC. The full variable domain, in which reference TRBV7-3 and TRBJ2-1 provide the parts outside the CDR3, is GAGVSQTPSNKVTEKGKYVELRCDPISGHTALYWYRQSLGQGPEFLIYFQGTGAADDSGLPNDRFFAVRPEGSVSTLKIQRTERGDSAVYLCASSLETGVYNEQFFGPGTRLTVL.

The gene calls are TRBV6-4 and TRBJ1-1; 7 nucleotides align to TRBD1. CDR3 length: 14 residues. With V trimmed by 8 bases and J by 4 bases, 10 bases remained unmatched. Germline assignment: CDR1 MRHNA and CDR2 SNTAGT. The CDR3 DNA sequence: TGTGCCAGCGTCCAGAACCCAGGGGGCACTGAAGCTTTCTTT. Residues: CASVQNPGGTEAFF.

The rearrangement uses TRBV2 and TRBJ2-3, with TRBD1 matching 9 bases. The junction had 11 bases not matched to a gene; V was cut back by 11 bases and J by 2 bases. Germline V lookup: CDR1 SNHLY, CDR2 FYNNEI. This CDR3 has 15 residues. Here the CDR3 DNA reads TGTGCCGGGAAGGGCGGGACAGGGAACACAGATACGCAGTATTTT. It is translated as CAGKGGTGNTDTQYF.